A selection of T cell receptor beta chains follows, all from one sample in a study of regulatory dendritic cells for organ transplantation. Antigens of these TCRs are unknown. TCRdb's copy holds only in-frame clones and misses some; the assay was immunoSEQ multiplex PCR. This sample has just under 8,000 clones; about 70% occur once, and the top ten carry roughly 4%. Sequenced sample: memory CD4+ T cells from blood cultured with dendritic cells. The receptors derive from a human donor in good health. The CDR3 runs from the conserved cysteine through the conserved F or W. D genes are given only for firm matches. Part of the rows lack a size; the others show once, few, many or a class for expanded clones.

TRBJ2-7,TRBD2,TRBV4-2,once,TGTGCCAGCAGCCAAGATAGGACTAGCGGGGAGCAGTACTTC,CASSQDRTSGEQYF
TRBJ1-2,-,TRBV6-4,-,TGTGCCAGCAGGGGCGGGCTTAACTATGGCTACACCTTC,CASRGGLNYGYTF
TRBJ2-1,-,TRBV7-6,few,TGTGCCAGCAGCTTAGGAGCGTACAATGAGCAGTTCTTC,CASSLGAYNEQFF
TRBJ2-7,TRBD2,TRBV5-1,once,TGCGCCAGCAGGGTGGGGGGGAGCGACCACGAGCAGTACTTC,CASRVGGSDHEQYF
TRBJ2-2,TRBD1,TRBV2,-,TGTGCCAGCAGTGAAGAGGCAGGGGGCTACACCGGGGAGCTGTTTTTT,CASSEEAGGYTGELFF
TRBJ1-1,TRBD1,TRBV5-6,-,TGTGCCAGCAGCTGGGGACAGGGCAACACTGAAGCTTTCTTT,CASSWGQGNTEAFF
TRBJ1-5,TRBD1,TRBV4-2,-,TGTGCCAGCAGCCCCCAGACAGGGAGCAATCAGCCCCAGCATTTT,CASSPQTGSNQPQHF
TRBJ1-1,-,TRBV19,-,TGTGCCAGTATGGGGGGGCTGGCTGAAGCTTTCTTT,CASMGGLAEAFF
TRBJ2-7,TRBD2,TRBV7-8,medium-sized,TGTGCCAGCACCCAGACTAGCGGGGGGACATCAATCACTTACGAGCAGTACTTC,CASTQTSGGTSITYEQYF
TRBJ1-2,-,TRBV6-5,-,TGTGCCAGCACCCCCCATAAGGACAGACCCTATGGCTACACCTTC,CASTPHKDRPYGYTF
TRBJ1-1,-,TRBV10-3,few,TGTGCCATCAGTGTTGTGGAAGGGGTGAACACTGAAGCTTTCTTT,CAISVVEGVNTEAFF
TRBJ2-1,TRBD2,TRBV6-5,-,TGTGCCAGCAGCGGGACTAGCCGTTCAAATGAGCAGTTCTTC,CASSGTSRSNEQFF
TRBJ1-2,-,TRBV4-2,-,TGTGCCAGCAGCTTGGAGGAGGGTCGATATGGCTACACCTTC,CASSLEEGRYGYTF
TRBJ2-6,-,TRBV10-3,-,TGTGCCACTCGAGGACAGTTCCTCTCTGGGGCCAACGTCCTGACTTTC,CATRGQFLSGANVLTF
TRBJ1-5,-,TRBV12-5,-,TGTGCTAGTCGGGAAAGCAATCAGCCCCAGCATTTT,CASRESNQPQHF
TRBJ1-6,TRBD1,TRBV7-8,medium-sized,TGTGCCAGCAGCCTTGGGACAGGGAGGTCACCCCTCCACTTT,CASSLGTGRSPLHF
TRBJ2-1,TRBD2,TRBV25-1,once,TGTGCCAGCAGTCCTAGCGGGGGGGCCCACAATGAGCAGTTCTTC,CASSPSGGAHNEQFF
TRBJ2-1,-,TRBV2,few,TGTGCCAGCAGTGACTCCGGGGAACCGTACAATGAGCAGTTCTTC,CASSDSGEPYNEQFF
TRBJ1-1,TRBD1,TRBV6-1,-,TGTGCCAGCAGTGGGGGGACAGGGCCCATGAACACTGAAGCTTTCTTT,CASSGGTGPMNTEAFF
TRBJ2-2,-,TRBV4-1,-,TGCGCCAGCAGCCAATCTCGCCTAATTACCACCGGGGAGCTGTTTTTT,CASSQSRLITTGELFF
TRBJ2-2,-,TRBV6-1,few,TGTGCCTCCCGGCTCCTAGGAGGGGTAGCCGGGGAGCTGTTTTTT,CASRLLGGVAGELFF
TRBJ1-1,-,TRBV6-1,-,TGTGCCAGCAGTTCCTCGGGTGGCACTGAAGCTTTCTTT,CASSSSGGTEAFF
TRBJ2-2,TRBD2,TRBV6-6,-,TGTGCCAGCAGTGCACCTCCTCCGGGGGGGGCCGGGGAGCTGTTTTTT,CASSAPPPGGAGELFF
TRBJ2-2,-,TRBV27,-,TGTGCCAGCAGTTTACGTCGCGACGCGGGGAACGGGGAGCTGTTTTTT,CASSLRRDAGNGELFF
TRBJ2-1,TRBD1,TRBV10-3,-,TGTGCCATCAGTGGAATCTCGGACAGGGGCGATGAGCAGTTCTTC,CAISGISDRGDEQFF
TRBJ1-6,TRBD1,TRBV18,-,TGTGCCAGCTCACCTGCTATTACGGGACAGGGTAATTCACCCCTCCACTTT,CASSPAITGQGNSPLHF
TRBJ1-1,-,TRBV6-5,-,TGTGCCAGCAGTCGGGAGGGCGAGAGCGCTGAAGCTTTCTTT,CASSREGESAEAFF
TRBJ2-7,TRBD2,TRBV29-1,-,TGCAGCGTCCAACCAGCGGGGATCTACGAGCAGTACTTC,CSVQPAGIYEQYF
TRBJ1-1,-,TRBV10-3,few,TGTGCCATCAGTACAGGGACGGCTGAAGCTTTCTTT,CAISTGTAEAFF
TRBJ2-7,TRBD2,TRBV25-1,-,TGTGCCAGCAGTGTGGGGAGCGGGGGCCTTTCCTACGAGCAGTACTTC,CASSVGSGGLSYEQYF
TRBJ2-7,TRBD2,TRBV4-1,-,TGCGCCAGCAGCCAAGTAGCGGGGGGGAACTCCTACGAGCAGTACTTC,CASSQVAGGNSYEQYF
TRBJ2-3,TRBD1,TRBV11-3,-,TGTGCCAGCAGCTTCGGGACAGGGTGGGCAGATACGCAGTATTTT,CASSFGTGWADTQYF
TRBJ2-5,TRBD1,TRBV7-2,-,TGTGCCAGCAGCCTCGAGAAGGGGGCATGGGAGACCCAGTACTTC,CASSLEKGAWETQYF
TRBJ2-3,-,TRBV6-5,-,TGTGCCAGCAATACAGGGTCAGGCACAGATACGCAGTATTTT,CASNTGSGTDTQYF
TRBJ2-4,TRBD2,TRBV19,few,TGTGCCAGTAGTATAGATCGCGGTAGCGGGGGGGCCAAAAACATTCAGTACTTC,CASSIDRGSGGAKNIQYF
TRBJ1-2,-,TRBV12-5,-,TGTGCTAGCGGTTTGGTACATAGGACAGAGGTGTTAGGCTACACCTTC,CASGLVHRTEVLGYTF
TRBJ2-2,TRBD1,TRBV19,-,TGTGCCAGTAACCCTTCTCCGGGACAGTCCACCGGGGAGCTGTTTTTT,CASNPSPGQSTGELFF
TRBJ1-1,-,TRBV19,-,TGTGCCAGTAGTACGGGGGACGTCGTGAACACTGAAGCTTTCTTT,CASSTGDVVNTEAFF
TRBJ2-7,-,TRBV6-1,-,TGTGCCAGCAGTTGGACGAGGGAAGCGGGCGAGCAGTACTTC,CASSWTREAGEQYF
TRBJ2-1,TRBD2,TRBV11-2,-,TGTGCCAGCCTCGAAGGGACTAGCGGGGATTCGTATGAGCAGTTCTTC,CASLEGTSGDSYEQFF
TRBJ1-5,-,TRBV2,-,TGTGCCAGCAGCCTCCTGAGACAGGTCGTCAGCAATCAGCCCCAGCATTTT,CASSLLRQVVSNQPQHF
TRBJ1-3,-,TRBV19,-,TGTGCCAGTAGGAACTCAGGGCAGGCTGGAAACACCATATATTTT,CASRNSGQAGNTIYF
TRBJ2-1,TRBD2,TRBV15,-,TGTGCCACCAGCAGAACTAGCGGGGGGGCGAATGAGCAGTTCTTC,CATSRTSGGANEQFF
TRBJ2-7,-,TRBV2,few,TGTGCCAGCAGGCCTAACAGCCTAAACGGCGAGCAGTACTTC,CASRPNSLNGEQYF
TRBJ1-2,TRBD1,TRBV4-1,-,TGCGCCAGCAGCCAAGAGTCCGGCAGGGGGCTATTAAGAGGTGGCTACACCTTC,CASSQESGRGLLRGGYTF
TRBJ1-2,TRBD1,TRBV19,-,TGTGCCAGTAGCCCGGGACAGGGGGCCTATGGCTACACCTTC,CASSPGQGAYGYTF
TRBJ1-1,-,TRBV11-2,-,TGTGCCAGCAGCTTAGAGGGGGGGCCAATGCTCAAAGCTTTCTTT,CASSLEGGPMLKAFF
TRBJ1-4,-,TRBV5-1,-,TGCGCCAGCAGCTTGGCAGTATCGGGGGAAAAACTGTTTTTT,CASSLAVSGEKLFF
TRBJ2-7,TRBD1,TRBV18,-,TGTGCCAGCTCACCAACCCGACAGGGCTACGAGCAGTACTTC,CASSPTRQGYEQYF
TRBJ1-1,TRBD1,TRBV5-1,-,TGCGCCAGCAGCTTGGGGGACAGGATCACTGAAGCTTTCTTT,CASSLGDRITEAFF
TRBJ2-3,-,TRBV6-1,-,TGTGCCAGCAGTGAAGGCCTAGGCTCAGATACGCAGTATTTT,CASSEGLGSDTQYF
TRBJ2-3,-,TRBV19,-,TGTGCCAGTAGTATCTCGCGGGGTGGAGATACGCAGTATTTT,CASSISRGGDTQYF
TRBJ1-4,-,TRBV4-1,-,TGCGCCAGCAGCCAAGTATTATCCCGGCCGAGGGATGAAAAACTGTTTTTT,CASSQVLSRPRDEKLFF
TRBJ2-4,-,TRBV5-4,few,TGTGCCAGCAGCCTGCGGCCCCGCGGAAACATTCAGTACTTC,CASSLRPRGNIQYF
TRBJ2-5,TRBD2,TRBV10-3,-,TGTGCCAGCAGTTACTCAACTAGCGGGGGACAAGAGACCCAGTACTTC,CASSYSTSGGQETQYF
TRBJ2-7,-,TRBV30,-,TGTGCCTGTCGCACCCCAACAATCGAACCGGGACAACGCAAGACCTACGAGCAGTACTTC,CACRTPTIEPGQRKTYEQYF
TRBJ1-3,TRBD1,TRBV5-1,-,TGCGCCAGCAGCTTGGAGACAGGGGGCATTCAATTTTCTGGAAACACCATATATTTT,CASSLETGGIQFSGNTIYF
TRBJ1-1,TRBD1,TRBV5-1,few,TGCGCCAGCAGCTTCGCGACAGGGAGAGGGACTGAAGCTTTCTTT,CASSFATGRGTEAFF
TRBJ2-7,-,TRBV19,-,TGTGCCAGTAGTACCATGCTGTCTCTGGCGTCGGGAGAGCAGTACTTC,CASSTMLSLASGEQYF
TRBJ2-5,-,TRBV5-4,-,TGTGCCAGCAGCCCTAGGAGCGAGACCCAGTACTTC,CASSPRSETQYF